This TCR beta chain was obtained from a study of blood T cell repertoires in COVID-19. Study in general: Samples representing acute and convalescent COVID-19 were sourced from the United States, Italy and Spain.

Germline V lookup: CDR1 SGHTA, CDR2 FQGNSA. Losses at the gene ends were 1 base for V and 1 base for J; bases not matched to a gene: 5. This CDR3 is built from 17 residues. In the original workflow: Reference gene primer amplification gave estimated nucleated cell counts. TCRdb's copy holds only in-frame clones and misses some; the assay was immunoSEQ multiplex PCR. The V and J calls and clone size are taken from that table; D and trimming were inferred from the DNA. The table shows a few hundred thousand clones, with nearly 85% occurring only once. While infection was still active, Seattle patients were enrolled and then followed longitudinally.

The V call is TRBV7-2, the J call TRBJ2-3; 10 nucleotides agree with TRBD2. Material: peripheral blood. This TCR derives from a woman aged 25 to 45 with COVID-19, enrolled during active disease. CDR3 protein: CASSLDFGTSGTDTQYF. Here the CDR3 DNA reads TGTGCCAGCAGCTTAGATTTTGGGACTAGCGGCACAGATACGCAGTATTTT.